A selection of T cell receptor beta chains follows, all from one sample in a study of CD8 T cells in ankylosing spondylitis. Via MiXCR, TCRdb re-called the 5' RACE reads, giving one row per CDR3 protein. The data contain roughly 150,000 distinct CDR3 sequences, roughly 6.6% of them singletons. Sequencing was done on a sample of blood, either unsorted or a sorted T cell fraction (not recorded which). These receptors were collected from a female donor with ankylosing spondylitis or in good health (not recorded which). Each CDR3 is given with its conserved first and last residue. D genes are given only for firm matches.

d_gene: -; v_gene: TRBV11-2; CDR3aa: CASSLGTGWGQPQHF
d_gene: -; v_gene: TRBV5-1; CDR3aa: CASSPVSTGELFF
d_gene: TRBD2; v_gene: TRBV12-3/TRBV12-4; CDR3aa: CASSLQRGLTDTQYF
d_gene: -; v_gene: TRBV7-8; CDR3aa: CASSLGQSTYGYTF
d_gene: -; v_gene: TRBV12-3/TRBV12-4; CDR3aa: CASSRTTSPYEQYF
d_gene: TRBD2; v_gene: TRBV4-1; CDR3aa: CASSQVTSGGGQETQYF
d_gene: TRBD1; v_gene: TRBV29-1; CDR3aa: CSVDDRGLEQYF
d_gene: -; v_gene: TRBV28; CDR3aa: CASSLVIGDPTYEQYF
d_gene: TRBD1; v_gene: TRBV27; CDR3aa: CASSLTGSGNTIYF
d_gene: TRBD1; v_gene: TRBV5-1; CDR3aa: CASSFQGQPQETQYF
d_gene: -; v_gene: TRBV12-3/TRBV12-4; CDR3aa: CASRPFPNTEAFF
d_gene: -; v_gene: TRBV12-3/TRBV12-4; CDR3aa: CASSSRGGSYNEQFF
d_gene: TRBD2; v_gene: TRBV5-1; CDR3aa: CASSLVSGASYNEQFF
d_gene: -; v_gene: TRBV6-1; CDR3aa: CASKGVLNEKLFF
d_gene: TRBD1; v_gene: TRBV12-3/TRBV12-4; CDR3aa: CASSGRRGRANGYTF
d_gene: -; v_gene: TRBV7-2; CDR3aa: CASSSNPLSRETQYF
d_gene: -; v_gene: TRBV6-1; CDR3aa: CASHGTAVTEAFF
d_gene: TRBD1; v_gene: TRBV5-1; CDR3aa: CASSLDPTGPNYGYTF
d_gene: -; v_gene: TRBV3-1; CDR3aa: CASSQGGQNEKLFF
d_gene: TRBD1; v_gene: TRBV12-3/TRBV12-4; CDR3aa: CASTEPERDRETDYGYTF
d_gene: -; v_gene: TRBV11-2; CDR3aa: CASSPLSLPLDRVGETHEQYF
d_gene: TRBD2; v_gene: TRBV5-1; CDR3aa: CASSYTSGGADTQYF
d_gene: -; v_gene: TRBV28; CDR3aa: CASSSEYYGGNTEAFF
d_gene: TRBD1; v_gene: TRBV5-1; CDR3aa: CASSSLTGTYEQYF
d_gene: TRBD1; v_gene: TRBV3-1; CDR3aa: CASSRTGSSPQHF
d_gene: -; v_gene: TRBV6-1; CDR3aa: CASRRTQGTSSGNTIYF
d_gene: -; v_gene: TRBV4-3; CDR3aa: CASSQDGYNEQFF
d_gene: -; v_gene: TRBV28; CDR3aa: CASSQQGEKEKLFF
d_gene: -; v_gene: TRBV12-3/TRBV12-4; CDR3aa: CASTQGTTLDTQYF
d_gene: TRBD1; v_gene: TRBV12-3/TRBV12-4; CDR3aa: CASRSGTGLDKTDTQYF
d_gene: -; v_gene: TRBV5-5; CDR3aa: CASSLMWDSYNEQFF
d_gene: -; v_gene: TRBV5-1; CDR3aa: CASSFGLRPPRVGYEQYF
d_gene: -; v_gene: TRBV7-9; CDR3aa: CASSPNSYEQYF